This is a list of T cell receptor beta chains from one sample in a study of T cells in Graves' hyperthyroidism and ophthalmopathy. Using its own MiXCR run on the multiplex PCR reads, TCRdb lists one record per CDR3 protein. The sample records under 400,000 distinct CDR3 sequences, around a quarter being singletons. Sequenced sample: blood. The receptors originated from a man aged 50 to 60 with Graves' hyperthyroidism. CDR3s include the opening cysteine and the closing phenylalanine or tryptophan. The order of the fields is CDR3 DNA, CDR3 protein, J gene, clone size, D gene, CDR3 length, V gene. D genes are given only for firm matches. Size is omitted from some rows. Given values are once, few, many or a class for expanded clones.

cdr3_nt: TGTGCCAGCAGCTCACGCCGGACAGGGTCTGGAAACACCATATATTTT; cdr3_aa: CASSSRRTGSGNTIYF; j_call: TRBJ1-3; clone_size: few; d_call: TRBD1; cdr3_length: 16; v_call: TRBV3-1
cdr3_nt: TGTGCCAGCAGCGTAGTGGCAGGAGGGAGCACAGATACGCAGTATTTT; cdr3_aa: CASSVVAGGSTDTQYF; j_call: TRBJ2-3; clone_size: many; d_call: .; cdr3_length: 16; v_call: TRBV9
cdr3_nt: TGCAGTGCTAGCCTTGTGGTCAGGGAGACCCAGTACTTC; cdr3_aa: CSASLVVRETQYF; j_call: TRBJ2-5; clone_size: few; d_call: .; cdr3_length: 13; v_call: TRBV20-1
cdr3_nt: TGTGCCAGCAAGGGGACTAGCGGCCAAGAGACCCAGTACTTC; cdr3_aa: CASKGTSGQETQYF; j_call: TRBJ2-5; clone_size: many; d_call: TRBD2; cdr3_length: 14; v_call: TRBV2
cdr3_nt: TGTGCCAGCAGCCCACAGAGCTCCTACGAGCAGTACTTC; cdr3_aa: CASSPQSSYEQYF; j_call: TRBJ2-7; clone_size: many; d_call: .; cdr3_length: 13; v_call: TRBV7-2
cdr3_nt: TGTGCCAGCTCACCGGACAGCCTCGAGGATACGCAGTATTTT; cdr3_aa: CASSPDSLEDTQYF; j_call: TRBJ2-3; clone_size: many; d_call: .; cdr3_length: 14; v_call: TRBV18
cdr3_nt: TGTGCCAGCAGCTTAGCGGGGCGGACCGTGGAGCAGTACTTC; cdr3_aa: CASSLAGRTVEQYF; j_call: TRBJ2-7; clone_size: few; d_call: .; cdr3_length: 14; v_call: TRBV11-1
cdr3_nt: TGCGCCAGCAGCCAAGATTTTGAGGGGGCAGTCACAGATACGCAGTATTTT; cdr3_aa: CASSQDFEGAVTDTQYF; j_call: TRBJ2-3; clone_size: .; d_call: TRBD1; cdr3_length: 17; v_call: TRBV4-1
cdr3_nt: TGCAGTGCTAGAGATCAAGGACTAGGGAGCGAGCAGTACTTC; cdr3_aa: CSARDQGLGSEQYF; j_call: TRBJ2-7; clone_size: once; d_call: TRBD2; cdr3_length: 14; v_call: TRBV20-1
cdr3_nt: TGTGCCAGCAGGACAATTCGAAACACGAGAAACACTGAAGCTTTCTTT; cdr3_aa: CASRTIRNTRNTEAFF; j_call: TRBJ1-1; clone_size: .; d_call: .; cdr3_length: 16; v_call: TRBV27
cdr3_nt: TGTGCCAGCAGCCGCGGGGGCCCGAACACTGAAGCTTTCTTT; cdr3_aa: CASSRGGPNTEAFF; j_call: TRBJ1-1; clone_size: many; d_call: .; cdr3_length: 14; v_call: TRBV12-3/TRBV12-4
cdr3_nt: TGCGCCAGCAGCATCTATGGGACACCCGACTATGGCTACACCTTC; cdr3_aa: CASSIYGTPDYGYTF; j_call: TRBJ1-2; clone_size: few; d_call: .; cdr3_length: 15; v_call: TRBV5-1
cdr3_nt: TGCAGTGCTAGACCTCCGGTGTTAGGGTACGAGCAGTACTTC; cdr3_aa: CSARPPVLGYEQYF; j_call: TRBJ2-7; clone_size: few; d_call: .; cdr3_length: 14; v_call: TRBV20-1
cdr3_nt: TGTGCCAGCAGTGACAACTCTGGAAACACCATATATTTT; cdr3_aa: CASSDNSGNTIYF; j_call: TRBJ1-3; clone_size: .; d_call: .; cdr3_length: 13; v_call: TRBV12-3/TRBV12-4
cdr3_nt: TGTGCCAGCAGCTTGGAGCGGAGCCAAGAGACCCAGTACTTC; cdr3_aa: CASSLERSQETQYF; j_call: TRBJ2-5; clone_size: many; d_call: .; cdr3_length: 14; v_call: TRBV11-2
cdr3_nt: TGTGCCAGCAGTCTAGGGGTAGCGGAGTACTACAATGAGCAGTTCTTC; cdr3_aa: CASSLGVAEYYNEQFF; j_call: TRBJ2-1; clone_size: many; d_call: .; cdr3_length: 16; v_call: TRBV27
cdr3_nt: TGTGCCAGTAGTACCTCACTCTGGATGAACACTGAAGCTTTCTTT; cdr3_aa: CASSTSLWMNTEAFF; j_call: TRBJ1-1; clone_size: .; d_call: .; cdr3_length: 15; v_call: TRBV19
cdr3_nt: TGTGCCAGCAGCCTACTACACCGATTGCCCTACGAGCAGTACTTC; cdr3_aa: CASSLLHRLPYEQYF; j_call: TRBJ2-7; clone_size: .; d_call: .; cdr3_length: 15; v_call: TRBV5-6
cdr3_nt: TGTGCCAGCAGCGTGGGGGATTACTCCTACGAGCAGTACTTC; cdr3_aa: CASSVGDYSYEQYF; j_call: TRBJ2-7; clone_size: .; d_call: .; cdr3_length: 14; v_call: TRBV7-9
cdr3_nt: TGTGCCAGCAGCGGAGACAGGGGAAGGGATGAAAAACTGTTTTTT; cdr3_aa: CASSGDRGRDEKLFF; j_call: TRBJ1-4; clone_size: few; d_call: TRBD1; cdr3_length: 15; v_call: TRBV2
cdr3_nt: TGCAGTGCTAGAGACACAGGGGAATGGAGCTCCTATAATTCACCCCTCCACTTT; cdr3_aa: CSARDTGEWSSYNSPLHF; j_call: TRBJ1-6; clone_size: .; d_call: TRBD1; cdr3_length: 18; v_call: TRBV20-1
cdr3_nt: TGCAGCGTAGCAGGGGGAAACTATGGCTACACCTTC; cdr3_aa: CSVAGGNYGYTF; j_call: TRBJ1-2; clone_size: .; d_call: TRBD1; cdr3_length: 12; v_call: TRBV29-1
cdr3_nt: TGTGCCAGCAGTTTTTTCGCGGGAGTTTCCTACGAGCAGTACTTC; cdr3_aa: CASSFFAGVSYEQYF; j_call: TRBJ2-7; clone_size: few; d_call: TRBD2; cdr3_length: 15; v_call: TRBV28
cdr3_nt: TGTGCCAGTAGTATAGATAATGAAAAACTGTTTTTT; cdr3_aa: CASSIDNEKLFF; j_call: TRBJ1-4; clone_size: .; d_call: .; cdr3_length: 12; v_call: TRBV19
cdr3_nt: TGCAGTGCTAGAGATTCGAAAGGGCAGTTCTTC; cdr3_aa: CSARDSKGQFF; j_call: TRBJ2-1; clone_size: .; d_call: .; cdr3_length: 11; v_call: TRBV20-1
cdr3_nt: TGTGCCAGCAGTATGCAGGGGGCAGGGACTGAAGCTTTCTTT; cdr3_aa: CASSMQGAGTEAFF; j_call: TRBJ1-1; clone_size: .; d_call: TRBD1; cdr3_length: 14; v_call: TRBV6-1
cdr3_nt: TGTGCCAGCAGTCTTAGCGGTGGAAATGAGCAGTTCTTC; cdr3_aa: CASSLSGGNEQFF; j_call: TRBJ2-1; clone_size: many; d_call: .; cdr3_length: 13; v_call: TRBV5-1
cdr3_nt: TGTGCCAGCAGTAGAACCGGACTAGCGGGGGGCACAGATACGCAGTATTTT; cdr3_aa: CASSRTGLAGGTDTQYF; j_call: TRBJ2-3; clone_size: few; d_call: TRBD2; cdr3_length: 17; v_call: TRBV27
cdr3_nt: TGTGCCAGCAGTGATCAGTACTACGAGCAGTACTTC; cdr3_aa: CASSDQYYEQYF; j_call: TRBJ2-7; clone_size: .; d_call: .; cdr3_length: 12; v_call: TRBV6-1
cdr3_nt: TGTGCCAGCAGTAATGGGGTGTTGACAGGCCAAGAGACCCAGTACTTC; cdr3_aa: CASSNGVLTGQETQYF; j_call: TRBJ2-5; clone_size: few; d_call: .; cdr3_length: 16; v_call: TRBV6-1
cdr3_nt: TGTGCCAGCGTGGTACCAGGAGGGCACGAGCAGTACTTC; cdr3_aa: CASVVPGGHEQYF; j_call: TRBJ2-7; clone_size: .; d_call: .; cdr3_length: 13; v_call: TRBV6-1
cdr3_nt: TGTGCCAGCAGTGACGAGGCAGCGGGGGAGCAGTTCTTC; cdr3_aa: CASSDEAAGEQFF; j_call: TRBJ2-1; clone_size: many; d_call: TRBD2; cdr3_length: 13; v_call: TRBV2